A single sample gave rise to the 5 T cell receptor beta chains below, sequenced in a study of CD8+CD57+ T cells in acquired aplastic anemia. The template for TCR beta VDJ and CDR3 sequence profiling was genomic DNA. TCRdb independently ran MiXCR on the reads; one entry per CDR3 protein. The table includes approximately 270,000 distinct CDR3 sequences, 45% to 65% detected once. The sample consisted of sorted CD4+, CD8+, or CD8+CD57+ T cells (not recorded which) from PBMCs. All receptors come from a human donor with severe aplastic anemia or a healthy control (not recorded which).

The chain combines TRBV24-1 with TRBJ2-1, with D possibly being TRBD2 (5 bases). The CDR3 loop spans 13 amino acids. V gave up 5 bases and J gave up 9 bases, with 13 bases separating them. CDR1 KGHDR and CDR2 SFDVKD come from the germline V gene. CDR3 residues: CATSVASHTEQFF. CDR3 sequence (DNA): TGTGCCACCAGTGTTGCTAGCCATACTGAGCAGTTCTTC.

This clonotype occurred many times. This chain joins TRBV5-1 and TRBJ2-6, with D perhaps matching TRBD1 (7 bases). The germline V gene has CDR1 SGHRS and CDR2 YFSETQ. There are 18 residues in the CDR3. Trimming removed 3 bases at V and 0 bases at J, with 16 bases between. CDR3 residues: CASSSLQGGSSGANVLTF. As DNA, the CDR3 is TGCGCCAGCAGCTCGCTGCAGGGGGGTTCCTCTGGGGCCAACGTCCTGACTTTC.

Ten or more counts support this clonotype. Written as DNA, the CDR3 is TGCAGTGCTCCGGGGAACCACAATGAGCAGTTCTTC. Encoded protein: CSAPGNHNEQFF. The gene calls are TRBV20-1 and TRBJ2-1; a weak D match, TRBD2 (5 bases). This CDR3 has 12 residues. The germline V gene encodes CDR1 DFQATT and CDR2 SNEGSKA (reference sequence). Trimming left V 5 bases short and J 5 bases short, with 10 bases between.

V usage is TRBV5-8 and J usage is TRBJ2-6; D is uncertain. Trimming took 4 bases from V and 1 from J, leaving 12 bases between them. This CDR3 comprises 16 residues. Germline V gene lookup returns CDR1 SGHTS and CDR2 YDEGEE. The CDR3 here is CASSHGRRSGANVLTF. The CDR3 coding sequence is TGTGCCAGCAGCCATGGTAGAAGGTCTGGGGCCAACGTCCTGACTTTC.

V and J are TRBV7-9 and TRBJ1-5; no reliable D call. The ends were cut back, 3 bases at V and 0 bases at J, with 9 bases in the middle. The CDR3 is made up of 15 amino acids. CDR1 is SEHNR, CDR2 FQNEAQ, per germline (reference sequence). The CDR3 nucleotides read TGTGCCAGCAGCTTGGCTCAGACTAGCAATCAGCCCCAGCATTTT. Translated, it gives CASSLAQTSNQPQHF.